Listed below are T cell receptor beta chains from one sample, sequenced in a study of blood T cell repertoires in COVID-19. TCRdb's table, derived via immunoSEQ multiplex PCR, lists solely in-frame clones and lacks some. Of around 91,000 clones in the sample, approximately 85% are singletons; the top ten hold roughly an eighth. Material: peripheral blood. The receptors derive from a human donor in a cohort sampled during active COVID-19. The CDR3 runs from the conserved cysteine through the conserved F or W. D genes are given only for firm matches. Expanded clones are given a class, and other clones once, few, many or no size at all.

len: 13
v_gene: TRBV6-2/TRBV6-3
j_gene: TRBJ2-7
abundance: -
d_gene: TRBD1
CDR3aa: CASSLAGGGEQYF
CDR3nt: TGTGCCAGCAGTCTCGCAGGGGGCGGCGAGCAGTACTTC

len: 16
v_gene: TRBV6-5
j_gene: TRBJ1-3
abundance: -
d_gene: -
CDR3aa: CASSYLQGMTGNTIYF
CDR3nt: TGTGCCAGCAGTTACCTTCAGGGGATGACTGGAAACACCATATATTTT

len: 17
v_gene: TRBV5-4
j_gene: TRBJ2-6
abundance: -
d_gene: -
CDR3aa: CASRGAGLNSGANVLTF
CDR3nt: TGTGCCAGCAGGGGGGCAGGTTTGAACTCTGGGGCCAACGTCCTGACTTTC

len: 15
v_gene: TRBV5-5
j_gene: TRBJ2-1
abundance: -
d_gene: TRBD1
CDR3aa: CASSSAGGPNNEQFF
CDR3nt: TGTGCCAGCAGCTCGGCAGGGGGCCCGAACAATGAGCAGTTCTTC

len: 11
v_gene: TRBV2
j_gene: TRBJ2-2
abundance: few
d_gene: -
CDR3aa: CASRETGELFF
CDR3nt: TGTGCCAGCAGAGAGACCGGGGAGCTGTTTTTT

len: 17
v_gene: TRBV9
j_gene: TRBJ2-2
abundance: -
d_gene: -
CDR3aa: CASSHPKVPRNTGELFF
CDR3nt: TGTGCCAGCAGCCACCCGAAAGTCCCGAGGAACACCGGGGAGCTGTTTTTT

len: 13
v_gene: TRBV25-1
j_gene: TRBJ2-2
abundance: -
d_gene: TRBD1
CDR3aa: CATRQGSAGELFF
CDR3nt: TGTGCCACCCGACAGGGGTCGGCCGGGGAGCTGTTTTTT

len: 12
v_gene: TRBV6-6
j_gene: TRBJ2-2
abundance: -
d_gene: -
CDR3aa: CASTYSVGELFF
CDR3nt: TGTGCCAGCACCTACTCCGTCGGGGAGCTGTTTTTT

len: 13
v_gene: TRBV6-5
j_gene: TRBJ1-1
abundance: -
d_gene: -
CDR3aa: CASSYQKNTEAFF
CDR3nt: TGTGCCAGCAGTTACCAGAAGAACACTGAAGCTTTCTTT

len: 13
v_gene: TRBV29-1
j_gene: TRBJ2-7
abundance: -
d_gene: -
CDR3aa: CSVEGRRAYEQYF
CDR3nt: TGCAGCGTTGAAGGCAGGCGTGCCTACGAGCAGTACTTC

len: 17
v_gene: TRBV6-2/TRBV6-3
j_gene: TRBJ1-5
abundance: few
d_gene: -
CDR3aa: CASSYRPGGFSNQPQHF
CDR3nt: TGTGCCAGCAGTTACCGTCCAGGTGGGTTTAGCAATCAGCCCCAGCATTTT

len: 15
v_gene: TRBV7-3
j_gene: TRBJ2-5
abundance: -
d_gene: -
CDR3aa: CASSLGLPGAETQYF
CDR3nt: TGTGCCAGCAGCCTGGGACTCCCCGGGGCGGAGACCCAGTACTTC

len: 13
v_gene: TRBV11-2
j_gene: TRBJ1-2
abundance: few
d_gene: -
CDR3aa: CASSVNRVNGYTF
CDR3nt: TGTGCCAGCAGCGTCAACAGGGTGAATGGCTACACCTTC

len: 13
v_gene: TRBV6-5
j_gene: TRBJ2-5
abundance: -
d_gene: -
CDR3aa: CASRDRPQETQYF
CDR3nt: TGTGCCAGCAGGGACAGACCGCAAGAGACCCAGTACTTC

len: 16
v_gene: TRBV2
j_gene: TRBJ2-1
abundance: -
d_gene: TRBD2
CDR3aa: CASSEMILANGNEQFF
CDR3nt: TGTGCCAGCAGTGAAATGATACTAGCGAATGGGAATGAGCAGTTCTTC

len: 13
v_gene: TRBV12-3/TRBV12-4
j_gene: TRBJ1-2
abundance: -
d_gene: -
CDR3aa: CASSLGGLYGYTF
CDR3nt: TGTGCCAGCAGTTTAGGAGGGTTGTATGGCTACACCTTC

len: 17
v_gene: TRBV5-1
j_gene: TRBJ2-5
abundance: -
d_gene: TRBD1
CDR3aa: CASSQTGVLKSRETQYF
CDR3nt: TGCGCCAGCAGCCAGACAGGGGTTCTTAAGAGTAGAGAGACCCAGTACTTC

len: 16
v_gene: TRBV7-9
j_gene: TRBJ1-1
abundance: few
d_gene: -
CDR3aa: CASSPPGGGGITEAFF
CDR3nt: TGTGCCAGCAGCCCACCTGGGGGAGGGGGTATCACTGAAGCTTTCTTT

len: 14
v_gene: TRBV6-5
j_gene: TRBJ2-7
abundance: -
d_gene: -
CDR3aa: CASSYSPRVSEQYF
CDR3nt: TGTGCCAGCAGTTACTCTCCCAGGGTGTCCGAGCAGTACTTC

len: 15
v_gene: TRBV9
j_gene: TRBJ2-3
abundance: -
d_gene: -
CDR3aa: CASSVEGAGTDTQYF
CDR3nt: TGTGCCAGCAGCGTGGAGGGGGCAGGGACAGATACGCAGTATTTT

len: 14
v_gene: TRBV11-3
j_gene: TRBJ2-7
abundance: -
d_gene: TRBD2
CDR3aa: CASSFRSGTYEQYF
CDR3nt: TGTGCCAGCAGCTTCCGTAGCGGGACCTACGAGCAGTACTTC

len: 17
v_gene: TRBV5-4
j_gene: TRBJ2-1
abundance: -
d_gene: TRBD2
CDR3aa: CASSLDALSGAYNEQFF
CDR3nt: TGTGCCAGCAGCTTGGACGCACTAAGCGGGGCCTACAATGAGCAGTTCTTC

len: 15
v_gene: TRBV10-3
j_gene: TRBJ2-1
abundance: -
d_gene: TRBD2
CDR3aa: CAIRPTSGDYNEQFF
CDR3nt: TGTGCCATCAGGCCTACTAGCGGGGATTACAATGAGCAGTTCTTC

len: 15
v_gene: TRBV7-2
j_gene: TRBJ1-2
abundance: -
d_gene: TRBD1
CDR3aa: CASSQRTGGFNGYTF
CDR3nt: TGTGCCAGCAGCCAAAGGACAGGGGGCTTTAATGGCTACACCTTC

len: 13
v_gene: TRBV7-2
j_gene: TRBJ2-1
abundance: -
d_gene: TRBD2
CDR3aa: CASRLAGDNEQFF
CDR3nt: TGTGCCAGCAGACTAGCGGGAGACAATGAGCAGTTCTTC

len: 14
v_gene: TRBV2
j_gene: TRBJ1-4
abundance: -
d_gene: -
CDR3aa: CASSMDQGNGKLFF
CDR3nt: TGTGCCAGCAGTATGGATCAGGGTAATGGAAAACTGTTTTTT

len: 17
v_gene: TRBV4-3
j_gene: TRBJ2-1
abundance: -
d_gene: -
CDR3aa: CASSQDVSGNPYNEQFF
CDR3nt: TGCGCCAGCAGCCAAGACGTGAGCGGTAACCCCTACAATGAGCAGTTCTTC

len: 14
v_gene: TRBV19
j_gene: TRBJ1-1
abundance: -
d_gene: TRBD1
CDR3aa: CARPARDSCAEAFF
CDR3nt: TGTGCCAGGCCCGCCAGGGACAGCTGTGCTGAAGCTTTCTTT

len: 13
v_gene: TRBV7-8
j_gene: TRBJ2-3
abundance: -
d_gene: -
CDR3aa: CASSSKHTDTQYF
CDR3nt: TGTGCCAGCAGCTCAAAACATACAGATACGCAGTATTTT

len: 18
v_gene: TRBV7-9
j_gene: TRBJ2-2
abundance: -
d_gene: TRBD2
CDR3aa: CASSPLGTSRSSTGELFF
CDR3nt: TGTGCCAGCAGCCCTCTCGGGACTAGCCGGTCGTCCACCGGGGAGCTGTTTTTT

len: 14
v_gene: TRBV9
j_gene: TRBJ2-7
abundance: -
d_gene: TRBD1
CDR3aa: CASSVGRQGDEQYF
CDR3nt: TGTGCCAGCAGCGTAGGGAGACAGGGAGATGAGCAGTACTTC

len: 13
v_gene: TRBV9
j_gene: TRBJ1-2
abundance: -
d_gene: -
CDR3aa: CASSITEGGGYTF
CDR3nt: TGTGCCAGCAGCATCACAGAAGGAGGGGGCTACACCTTC

len: 13
v_gene: TRBV30
j_gene: TRBJ2-7
abundance: -
d_gene: -
CDR3aa: CAWCKTGLYEQYF
CDR3nt: TGTGCCTGGTGTAAGACGGGACTCTACGAGCAGTACTTC